A single TCR beta chain is shown here with its context. The table came from immunoSEQ multiplex PCR; TCRdb's copy has only in-frame clones and leaves some out. The sample lists some 80,000 clones, 95% occurring once. This sample is part of a study of technical replicates of blood from several donors. The CDR3 length is 13 residues. In germline, CDR1 is SGHAT, CDR2 FQNNGV. V lost 2 bases, J lost 1 base, and 5 bases lay in between. The rearrangement joins TRBV11-2 to TRBJ1-1; D is undetermined. The sequence came from a human donor in good health. Sequenced material: T cells isolated from PBMCs. In nucleotides, the CDR3 is TGTGCCAGCAGCTTACCATGGAACACTGAAGCTTTCTTT. Translated: CASSLPWNTEAFF.